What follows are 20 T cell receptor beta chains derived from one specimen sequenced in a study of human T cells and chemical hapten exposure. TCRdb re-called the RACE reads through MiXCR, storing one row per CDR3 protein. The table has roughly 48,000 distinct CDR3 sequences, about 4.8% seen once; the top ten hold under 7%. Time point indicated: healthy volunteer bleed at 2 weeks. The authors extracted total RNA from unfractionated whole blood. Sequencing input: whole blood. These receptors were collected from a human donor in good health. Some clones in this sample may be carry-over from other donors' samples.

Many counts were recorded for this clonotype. CDR3 in amino acids: CASSHQGVIDEQFF. CDR3 nucleotide sequence: TGTGCCAGTAGCCATCAGGGAGTGATTGATGAGCAGTTCTTC. V gene TRBV19 combines with J gene TRBJ2-1; perhaps D is TRBD1 or TRBD2 (5 bases each). The CDR3 runs 14 residues. Germline assignment: CDR1 LNHDA and CDR2 SQIVND (reference sequence). The V and J ends lost 6 bases and 8 bases respectively, with 17 bases between them.

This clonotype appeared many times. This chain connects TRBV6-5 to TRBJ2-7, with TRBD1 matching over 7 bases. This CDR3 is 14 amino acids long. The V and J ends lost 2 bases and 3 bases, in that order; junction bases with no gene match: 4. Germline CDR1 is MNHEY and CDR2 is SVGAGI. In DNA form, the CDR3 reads TGTGCCAGCAGTTACCGGGGACAGCTCTACGAGCAGTACTTC. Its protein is CASSYRGQLYEQYF.

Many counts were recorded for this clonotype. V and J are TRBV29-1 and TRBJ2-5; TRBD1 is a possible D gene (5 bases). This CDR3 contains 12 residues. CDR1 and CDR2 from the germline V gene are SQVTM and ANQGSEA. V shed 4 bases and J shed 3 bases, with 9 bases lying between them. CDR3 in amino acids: CSVVIGEETQYF. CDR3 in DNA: TGCAGCGTTGTGATAGGGGAAGAGACCCAGTACTTC. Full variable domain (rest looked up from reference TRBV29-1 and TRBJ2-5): SAVISQKPSRDICQRGTSLTIQCQVDSQVTMMFWYRQQPGQSLTLIATANQGSEATYESGFVIDKFPISRPNLTFSTLTVSNMSPEDSSIYLCSVVIGEETQYFGPGTRLLVL.

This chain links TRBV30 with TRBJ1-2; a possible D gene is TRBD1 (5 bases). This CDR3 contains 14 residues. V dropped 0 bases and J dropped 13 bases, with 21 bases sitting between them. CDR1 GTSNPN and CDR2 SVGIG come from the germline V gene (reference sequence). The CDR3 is CAWSVGVPTKNGTF. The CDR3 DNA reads TGTGCCTGGAGTGTGGGGGTTCCCACGAAGAATGGCACCTTC.

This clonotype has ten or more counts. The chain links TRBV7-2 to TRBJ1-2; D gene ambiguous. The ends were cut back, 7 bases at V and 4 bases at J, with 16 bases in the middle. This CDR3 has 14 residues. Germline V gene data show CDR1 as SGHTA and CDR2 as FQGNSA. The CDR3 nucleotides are TGTGCCAGCACGACTCTGGACCTCCTCTATGGCTACACCTTC. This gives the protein CASTTLDLLYGYTF.

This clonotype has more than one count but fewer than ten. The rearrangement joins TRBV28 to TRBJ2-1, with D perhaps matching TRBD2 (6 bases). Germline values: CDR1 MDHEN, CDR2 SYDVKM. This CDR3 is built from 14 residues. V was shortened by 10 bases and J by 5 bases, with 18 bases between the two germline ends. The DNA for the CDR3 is TGTGCCACCAGCCCAGCTAGCGAGAACAATGAGCAGTTCTTC. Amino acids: CATSPASENNEQFF.

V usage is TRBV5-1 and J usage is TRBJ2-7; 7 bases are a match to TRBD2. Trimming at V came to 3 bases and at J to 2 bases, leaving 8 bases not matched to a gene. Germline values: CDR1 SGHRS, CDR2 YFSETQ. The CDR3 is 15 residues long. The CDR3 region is CASSSTGTTTYEQYF. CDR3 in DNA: TGCGCCAGCAGCTCCACCGGGACTACCACCTACGAGCAGTACTTC.

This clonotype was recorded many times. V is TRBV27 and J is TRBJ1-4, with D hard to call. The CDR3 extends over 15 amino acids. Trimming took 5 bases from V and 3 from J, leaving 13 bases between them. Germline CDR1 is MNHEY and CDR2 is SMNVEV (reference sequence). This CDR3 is CASSAIESSNEKLFF. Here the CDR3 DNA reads TGTGCCAGCAGTGCAATCGAATCTTCTAATGAAAAACTGTTTTTT.

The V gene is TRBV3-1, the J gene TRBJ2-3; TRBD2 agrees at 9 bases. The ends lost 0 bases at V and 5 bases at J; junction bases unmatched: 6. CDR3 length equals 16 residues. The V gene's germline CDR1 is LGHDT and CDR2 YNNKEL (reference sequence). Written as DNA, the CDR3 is TGTGCCAGCAGCCAAGATCGCGGGGGGGCCCAAGATACGCAGTATTTT. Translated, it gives CASSQDRGGAQDTQYF.

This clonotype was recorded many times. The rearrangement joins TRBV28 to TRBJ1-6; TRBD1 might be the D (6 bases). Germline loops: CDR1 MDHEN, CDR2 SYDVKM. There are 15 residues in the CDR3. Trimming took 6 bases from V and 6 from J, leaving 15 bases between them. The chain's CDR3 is CASRSQDRINSPLHF. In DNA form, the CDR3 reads TGTGCCAGCAGGTCACAGGACAGAATTAATTCACCCCTCCACTTT.

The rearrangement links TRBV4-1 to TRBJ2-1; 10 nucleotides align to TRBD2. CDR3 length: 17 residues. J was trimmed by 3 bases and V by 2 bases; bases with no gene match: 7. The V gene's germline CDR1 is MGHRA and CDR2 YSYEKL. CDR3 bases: TGCGCCAGCAGCCAAAGCCTCGGACTAGCGGTCTACAATGAGCAGTTCTTC. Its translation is CASSQSLGLAVYNEQFF.

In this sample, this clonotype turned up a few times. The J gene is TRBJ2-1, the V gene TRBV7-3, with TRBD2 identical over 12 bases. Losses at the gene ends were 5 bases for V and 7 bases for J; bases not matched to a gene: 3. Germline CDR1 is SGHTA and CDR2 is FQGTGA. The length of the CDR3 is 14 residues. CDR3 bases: TGTGCCAGCAGCAAAGGACTAGCGGGAAATGAGCAGTTCTTC. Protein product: CASSKGLAGNEQFF.

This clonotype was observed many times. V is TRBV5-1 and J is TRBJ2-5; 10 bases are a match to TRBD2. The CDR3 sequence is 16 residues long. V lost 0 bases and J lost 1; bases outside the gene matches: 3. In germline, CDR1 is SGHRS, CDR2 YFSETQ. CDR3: CASSLERTSGQETQYF. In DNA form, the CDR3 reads TGCGCCAGCAGCTTGGAAAGGACTAGCGGCCAAGAGACCCAGTACTTC.

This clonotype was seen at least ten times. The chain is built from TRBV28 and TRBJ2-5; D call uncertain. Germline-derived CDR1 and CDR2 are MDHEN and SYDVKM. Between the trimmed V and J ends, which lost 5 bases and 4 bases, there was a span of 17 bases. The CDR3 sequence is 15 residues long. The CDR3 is CASSLQRPERETQYF. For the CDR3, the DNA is TGTGCCAGCAGTCTCCAACGCCCAGAAAGAGAGACCCAGTACTTC. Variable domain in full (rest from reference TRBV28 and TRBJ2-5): DVKVTQSSRYLVKRTGEKVFLECVQDMDHENMFWYRQDPGLGLRLIYFSYDVKMKEKGDIPEGYSVSREKKERFSLILESASTNQTSMYLCASSLQRPERETQYFGPGTRLLVL.

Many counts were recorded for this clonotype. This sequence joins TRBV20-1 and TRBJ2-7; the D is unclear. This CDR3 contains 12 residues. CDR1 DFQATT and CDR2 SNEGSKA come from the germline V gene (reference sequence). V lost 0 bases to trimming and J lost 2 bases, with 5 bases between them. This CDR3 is CSARDWTYEQYF. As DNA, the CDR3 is TGCAGTGCTAGAGATTGGACCTACGAGCAGTACTTC.

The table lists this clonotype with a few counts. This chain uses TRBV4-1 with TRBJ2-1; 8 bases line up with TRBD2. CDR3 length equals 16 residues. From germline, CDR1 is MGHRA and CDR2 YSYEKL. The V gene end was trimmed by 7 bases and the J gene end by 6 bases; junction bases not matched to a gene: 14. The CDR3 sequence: CASTPWKAGVGNEQFF. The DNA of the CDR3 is TGCGCCAGCACCCCATGGAAAGCGGGAGTGGGCAATGAGCAGTTCTTC.

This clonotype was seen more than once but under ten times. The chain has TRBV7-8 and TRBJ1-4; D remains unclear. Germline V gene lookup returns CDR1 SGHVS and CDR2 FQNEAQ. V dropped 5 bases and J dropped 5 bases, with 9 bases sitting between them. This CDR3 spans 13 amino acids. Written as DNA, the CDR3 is TGTGCCAGCAGCGACTTCCAGAATGAAAAACTGTTTTTT. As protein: CASSDFQNEKLFF.

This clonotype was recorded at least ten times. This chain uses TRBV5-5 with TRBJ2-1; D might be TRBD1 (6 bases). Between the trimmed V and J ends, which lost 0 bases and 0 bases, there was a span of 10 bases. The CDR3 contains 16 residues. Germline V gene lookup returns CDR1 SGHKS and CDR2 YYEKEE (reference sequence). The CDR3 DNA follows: TGTGCCAGCAGCTTGGTCCGGGACATCTCCTACAATGAGCAGTTCTTC. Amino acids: CASSLVRDISYNEQFF.

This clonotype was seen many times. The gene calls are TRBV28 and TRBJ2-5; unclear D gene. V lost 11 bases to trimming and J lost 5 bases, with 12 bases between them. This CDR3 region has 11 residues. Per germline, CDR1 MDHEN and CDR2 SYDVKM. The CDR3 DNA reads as TGTGCCGACGGAGACGGTGAGACCCAGTACTTC. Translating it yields CADGDGETQYF.

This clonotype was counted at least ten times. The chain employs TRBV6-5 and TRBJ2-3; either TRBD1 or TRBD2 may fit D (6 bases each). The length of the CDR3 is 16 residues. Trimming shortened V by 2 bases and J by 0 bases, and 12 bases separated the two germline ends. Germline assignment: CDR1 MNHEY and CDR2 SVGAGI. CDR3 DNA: TGTGCCAGCAGTTACCACAGGGACTCTAGCACAGATACGCAGTATTTT. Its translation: CASSYHRDSSTDTQYF.